These T cell receptor beta chains were read from a single sample in a study of CD8 T cells in ankylosing spondylitis. TCRdb redid the calling of the 5' RACE reads with MiXCR, one entry per CDR3 protein. The top ten hold around 4% of the sample, which has more than 150,000 distinct CDR3 sequences, around a sixth seen once. The specimen sequenced was blood, either unsorted or a sorted T cell fraction (not recorded which). These receptors were taken from a male donor under 30 with ankylosing spondylitis or in good health (not recorded which). Each CDR3 is given with its conserved first and last residue. D genes are given only for firm matches. The size of a clone is reported for some rows only, either as once, few or many, or as a class for expanded clones.

>TRBV7-9|many|TRBD2|TRBJ2-3
TGTGCCAGCAGCCGGGGGGAAGCGGTCAGCACAGATACGCAGTATTTT
CASSRGEAVSTDTQYF
>TRBV18|many|NA|TRBJ2-1
TGTGCCAGCTCACCGGGCGCCGGGAGCTGGGATGAGCAGTTCTTC
CASSPGAGSWDEQFF
>TRBV11-2|many|NA|TRBJ1-2
TGTGCCAGCAGCTTAGATCCTGGCAGCACCTATGGCTACACCTTC
CASSLDPGSTYGYTF
>TRBV2|many|NA|TRBJ2-1
TGTGCCAGCAGTGTTCGTGCTGAGGTGTCAGACCCCTACAATGAGCAGTTCTTC
CASSVRAEVSDPYNEQFF
>TRBV15|many|TRBD2|TRBJ2-5
TGTGCCACCAGCCGCCCAGGTAGCGGGGGGGGAGAGACCCAGTACTTC
CATSRPGSGGGETQYF
>TRBV12-3/TRBV12-4|many|NA|TRBJ1-4
TGTGCCAGCAGGCCCCGGGACGGTAATGAAAAACTGTTTTTT
CASRPRDGNEKLFF
>TRBV12-3/TRBV12-4|many|NA|TRBJ1-2
TGTGCCAGCAGGAACCGGACAGCTAACTATGGCTACACCTTC
CASRNRTANYGYTF
>TRBV20-1|many|NA|TRBJ2-2
TGCAGTGCTATAAAGGGGGAGGGCACCGGGGAGCTGTTTTTT
CSAIKGEGTGELFF
>TRBV10-3|NA|TRBD2|TRBJ2-2
TGTGCCATCAAAGCGGGGGAGAGCGCCGGGGAGCTGTTTTTT
CAIKAGESAGELFF
>TRBV11-2|many|NA|TRBJ2-5
TGTGCCAGCATTAAGTCTGAGGGACTAGAGACCCAGTACTTC
CASIKSEGLETQYF
>TRBV5-4|many|NA|TRBJ2-5
TGTGCCAGCAGCTTGTCCGGTAACCAAGAGACCCAGTACTTC
CASSLSGNQETQYF
>TRBV29-1|NA|NA|TRBJ2-1
TGCAGCGCCACCCCCTCCAGGGGGGCTGAGCAGTTCTTC
CSATPSRGAEQFF
>TRBV6-2/TRBV6-3|many|TRBD1|TRBJ2-7
TGTGCCAGCAGTCAAAACAGGGGGCCACGCTACGAGCAGTACTTC
CASSQNRGPRYEQYF
>TRBV27|NA|TRBD1|TRBJ1-5
TGTGCCAGCAGTCCAAGGGACAGGGTATTCAATCAGCCCCAGCATTTT
CASSPRDRVFNQPQHF